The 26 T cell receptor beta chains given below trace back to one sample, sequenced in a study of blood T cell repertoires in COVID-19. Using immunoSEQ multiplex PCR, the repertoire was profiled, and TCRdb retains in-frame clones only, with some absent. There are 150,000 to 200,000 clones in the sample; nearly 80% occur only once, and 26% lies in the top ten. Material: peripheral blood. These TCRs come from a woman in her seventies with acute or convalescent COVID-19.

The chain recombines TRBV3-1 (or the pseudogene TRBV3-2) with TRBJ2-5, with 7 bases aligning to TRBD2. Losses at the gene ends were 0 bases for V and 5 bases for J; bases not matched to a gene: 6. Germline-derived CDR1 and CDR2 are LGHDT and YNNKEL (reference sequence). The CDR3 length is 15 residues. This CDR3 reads CASSQDVGGRETQYF. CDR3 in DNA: TGTGCCAGCAGCCAAGATGTCGGGGGGAGGGAGACCCAGTACTTC.

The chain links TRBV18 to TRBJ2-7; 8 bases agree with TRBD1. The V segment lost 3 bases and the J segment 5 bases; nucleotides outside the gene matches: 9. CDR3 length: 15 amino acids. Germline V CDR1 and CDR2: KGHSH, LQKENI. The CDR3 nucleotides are TGTGCCAGCTCACCGGGACAGGCGATTGTAGACGAGCAGTACTTC. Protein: CASSPGQAIVDEQYF. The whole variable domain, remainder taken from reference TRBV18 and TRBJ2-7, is NAGVMQNPRHLVRRRGQEARLRCSPMKGHSHVYWYRQLPEEGLKFMVYLQKENIIDESGMPKERFSAEFPKEGPSILRIQQVVRGDSAAYFCASSPGQAIVDEQYFGPGTRLTVT.

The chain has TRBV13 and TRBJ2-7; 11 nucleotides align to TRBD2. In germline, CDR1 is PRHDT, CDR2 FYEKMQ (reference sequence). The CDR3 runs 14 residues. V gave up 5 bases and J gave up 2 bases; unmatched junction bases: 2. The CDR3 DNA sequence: TGTGCCAGCAGCAAACTAGCGGGAGCCTACGAGCAGTACTTC. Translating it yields CASSKLAGAYEQYF. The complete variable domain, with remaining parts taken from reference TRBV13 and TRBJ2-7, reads AAGVIQSPRHLIKEKRETATLKCYPIPRHDTVYWYQQGPGQDPQFLISFYEKMQSDKGSIPDRFSAQQFSDYHSELNMSSLELGDSALYFCASSKLAGAYEQYFGPGTRLTVT.

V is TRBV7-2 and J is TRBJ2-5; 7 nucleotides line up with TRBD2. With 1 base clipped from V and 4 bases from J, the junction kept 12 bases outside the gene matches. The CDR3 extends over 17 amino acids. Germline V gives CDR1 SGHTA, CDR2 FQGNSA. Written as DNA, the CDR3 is TGTGCCAGCAGCTTAGTCAGCGGGAATGTTGTTTTAGAGACCCAGTACTTC. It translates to CASSLVSGNVVLETQYF. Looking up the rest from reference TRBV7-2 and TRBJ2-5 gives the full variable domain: GAGVSQSPSNKVTEKGKDVELRCDPISGHTALYWYRQSLGQGLEFLIYFQGNSAPDKSGLPSDRFSAERTGGSVSTLTIQRTQQEDSAVYLCASSLVSGNVVLETQYFGPGTRLLVL.

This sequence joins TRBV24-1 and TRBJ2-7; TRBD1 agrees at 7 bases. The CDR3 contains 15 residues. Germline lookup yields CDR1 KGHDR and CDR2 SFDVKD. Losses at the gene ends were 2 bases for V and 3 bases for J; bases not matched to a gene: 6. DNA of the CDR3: TGTGCCACCAGTGATTCGAACAGGGGCGGCTACGAGCAGTACTTC. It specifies CATSDSNRGGYEQYF.

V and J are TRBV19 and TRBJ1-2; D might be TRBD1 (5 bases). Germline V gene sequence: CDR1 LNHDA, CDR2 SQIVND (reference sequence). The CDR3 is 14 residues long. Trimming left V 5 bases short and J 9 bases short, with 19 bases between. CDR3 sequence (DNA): TGTGCCAGTAGTTCCGGGGGGGGACGGAATCGCTACACCTTC. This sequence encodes CASSSGGGRNRYTF.

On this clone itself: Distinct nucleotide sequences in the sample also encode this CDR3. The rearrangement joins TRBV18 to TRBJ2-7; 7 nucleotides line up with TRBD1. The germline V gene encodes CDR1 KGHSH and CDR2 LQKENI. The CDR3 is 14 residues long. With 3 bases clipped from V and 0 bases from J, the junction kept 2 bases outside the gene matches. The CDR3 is CASSPDRSSYEQYF. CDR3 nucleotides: TGTGCCAGCTCACCGGACAGGAGCTCCTACGAGCAGTACTTC.

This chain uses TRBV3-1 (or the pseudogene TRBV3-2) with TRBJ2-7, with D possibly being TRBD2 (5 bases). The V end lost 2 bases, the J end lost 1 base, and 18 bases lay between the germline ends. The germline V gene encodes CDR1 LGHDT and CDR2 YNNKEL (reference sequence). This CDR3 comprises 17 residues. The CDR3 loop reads CASSQNIDYTGSYEQYF. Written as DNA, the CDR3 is TGTGCCAGCAGCCAAAATATTGACTATACTGGGTCCTACGAGCAGTACTTC.

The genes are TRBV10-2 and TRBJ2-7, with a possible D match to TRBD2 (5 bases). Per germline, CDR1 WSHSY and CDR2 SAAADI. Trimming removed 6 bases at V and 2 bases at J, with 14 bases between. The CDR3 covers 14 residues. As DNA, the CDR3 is TGCGCCAGCAGGTTTGGTGCGGGCACCTACGAGCAGTACTTC. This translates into CASRFGAGTYEQYF.

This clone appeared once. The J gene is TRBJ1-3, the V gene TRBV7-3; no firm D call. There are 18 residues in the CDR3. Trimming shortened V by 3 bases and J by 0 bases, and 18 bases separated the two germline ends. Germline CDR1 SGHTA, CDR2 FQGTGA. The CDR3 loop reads CASSLGMGGTNSGNTIYF. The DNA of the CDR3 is TGTGCCAGCAGCTTGGGCATGGGAGGCACAAACTCTGGAAACACCATATATTTT.

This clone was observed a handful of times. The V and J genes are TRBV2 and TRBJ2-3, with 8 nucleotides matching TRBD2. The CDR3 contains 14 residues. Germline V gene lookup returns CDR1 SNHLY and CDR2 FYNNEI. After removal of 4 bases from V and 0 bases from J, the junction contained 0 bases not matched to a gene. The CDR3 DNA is TGTGCCAGCAGTGGACTAGCGAGCACAGATACGCAGTATTTT. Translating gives CASSGLASTDTQYF.

The CDR3 loop reads CASSFRLAGGGEQFF. CDR3 nucleotides: TGTGCCAGCAGCTTCCGACTAGCGGGAGGTGGTGAGCAGTTCTTC. This chain uses TRBV11-2 with TRBJ2-1; 13 nucleotides align to TRBD2. The CDR3 spans 15 residues. The germline V gene encodes CDR1 SGHAT and CDR2 FQNNGV. V shed 3 bases, J shed 9 bases, and the junction held 5 bases outside the gene matches.

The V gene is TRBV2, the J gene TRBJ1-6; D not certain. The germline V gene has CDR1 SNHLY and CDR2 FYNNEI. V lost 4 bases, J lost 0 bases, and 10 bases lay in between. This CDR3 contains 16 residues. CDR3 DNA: TGTGCCAGCAGTGGCGGCAGAAGCTCCTATAATTCACCCCTCCACTTT. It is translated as CASSGGRSSYNSPLHF.

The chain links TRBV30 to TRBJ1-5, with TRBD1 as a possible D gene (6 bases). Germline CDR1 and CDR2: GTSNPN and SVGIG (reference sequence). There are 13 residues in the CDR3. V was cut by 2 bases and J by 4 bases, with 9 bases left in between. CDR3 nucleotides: TGTGCCTGGAGTCGTACAGGGAATCAGCCCCAGCATTTT. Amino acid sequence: CAWSRTGNQPQHF.

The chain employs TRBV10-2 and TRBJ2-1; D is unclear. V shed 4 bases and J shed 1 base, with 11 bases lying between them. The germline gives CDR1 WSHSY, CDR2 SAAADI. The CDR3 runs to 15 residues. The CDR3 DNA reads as TGCGCCAGCAGTGTAGTACGTACTTCCTACAATGAGCAGTTCTTC. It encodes CASSVVRTSYNEQFF.

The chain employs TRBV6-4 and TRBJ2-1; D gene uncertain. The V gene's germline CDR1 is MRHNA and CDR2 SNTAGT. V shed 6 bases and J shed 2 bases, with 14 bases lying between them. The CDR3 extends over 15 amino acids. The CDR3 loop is CASRSEANTYNEQFF. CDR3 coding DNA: TGTGCCAGCAGAAGCGAGGCGAACACCTACAATGAGCAGTTCTTC.

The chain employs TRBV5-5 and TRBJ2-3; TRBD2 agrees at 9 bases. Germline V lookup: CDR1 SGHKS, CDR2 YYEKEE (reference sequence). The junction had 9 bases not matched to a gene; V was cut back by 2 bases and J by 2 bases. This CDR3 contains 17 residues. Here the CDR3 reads CASSFAPLAGNTDTQYF. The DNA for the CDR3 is TGTGCCAGCAGCTTTGCGCCGCTAGCGGGGAACACAGATACGCAGTATTTT.

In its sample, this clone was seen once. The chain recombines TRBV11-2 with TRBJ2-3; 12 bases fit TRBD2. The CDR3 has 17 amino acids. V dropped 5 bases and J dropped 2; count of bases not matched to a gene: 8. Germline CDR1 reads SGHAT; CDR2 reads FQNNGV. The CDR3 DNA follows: TGTGCCAGCAGCACCCGACTAGCGGGAGCCGTCACAGATACGCAGTATTTT. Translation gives CASSTRLAGAVTDTQYF.

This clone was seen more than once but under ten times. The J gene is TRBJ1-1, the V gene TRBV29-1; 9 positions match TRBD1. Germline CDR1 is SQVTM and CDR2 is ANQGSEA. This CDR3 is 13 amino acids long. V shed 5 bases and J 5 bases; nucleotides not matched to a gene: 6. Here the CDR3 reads CSVSTGGVTEAFF. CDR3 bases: TGCAGCGTTTCCACAGGGGGCGTAACTGAAGCTTTCTTT.

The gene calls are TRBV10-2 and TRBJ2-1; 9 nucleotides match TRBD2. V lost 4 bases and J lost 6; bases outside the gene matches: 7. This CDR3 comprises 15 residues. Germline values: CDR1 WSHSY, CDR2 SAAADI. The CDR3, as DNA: TGCGCCAGCAGTGTAGCGGGAGCGAACCGCAATGAGCAGTTCTTC. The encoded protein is CASSVAGANRNEQFF.

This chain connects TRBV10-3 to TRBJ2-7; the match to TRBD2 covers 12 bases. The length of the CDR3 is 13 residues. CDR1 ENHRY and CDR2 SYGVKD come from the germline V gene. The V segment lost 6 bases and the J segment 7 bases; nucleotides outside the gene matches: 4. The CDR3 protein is CAISRGLAGEQYF. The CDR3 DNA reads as TGTGCCATCAGCCGAGGACTAGCGGGGGAGCAGTACTTC.

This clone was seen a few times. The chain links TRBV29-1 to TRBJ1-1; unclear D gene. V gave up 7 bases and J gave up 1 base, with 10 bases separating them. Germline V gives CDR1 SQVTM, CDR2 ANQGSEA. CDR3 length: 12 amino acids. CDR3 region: CSAREGNTEAFF. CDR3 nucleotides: TGCAGCGCTAGAGAGGGGAACACTGAAGCTTTCTTT.

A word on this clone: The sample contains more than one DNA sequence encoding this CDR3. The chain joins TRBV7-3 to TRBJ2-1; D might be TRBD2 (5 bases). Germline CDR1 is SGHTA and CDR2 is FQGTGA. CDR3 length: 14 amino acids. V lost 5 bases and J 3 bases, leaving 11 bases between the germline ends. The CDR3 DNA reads TGTGCCAGCAGCCTCTCCCGGGACTACAATGAGCAGTTCTTC. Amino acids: CASSLSRDYNEQFF.

CDR3 amino acids: CASSFLTGGASLRYTF. Here the CDR3 DNA reads TGTGCCAGCAGCTTTTTGACAGGGGGCGCGTCATTACGCTACACCTTC. The chain recombines TRBV7-9 with TRBJ1-2; 10 bases fit TRBD1. With V trimmed by 3 bases and J by 9 bases, 13 bases remained unmatched. Germline assignment: CDR1 SEHNR and CDR2 FQNEAQ (reference sequence). The CDR3 loop spans 16 amino acids. The full variable domain, with the rest looked up from reference TRBV7-9 and TRBJ1-2, is DTGVSQNPRHKITKRGQNVTFRCDPISEHNRLYWYRQTLGQGPEFLTYFQNEAQLEKSRLLSDRFSAERPKGSFSTLEIQRTEQGDSAMYLCASSFLTGGASLRYTFGSGTRLTVV.

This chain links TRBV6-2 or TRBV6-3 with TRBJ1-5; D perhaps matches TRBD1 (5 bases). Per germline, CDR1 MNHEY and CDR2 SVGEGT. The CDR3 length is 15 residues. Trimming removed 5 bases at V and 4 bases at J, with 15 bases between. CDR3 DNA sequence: TGTGCCAGCAGTGATGGGACTTGGAGGAATCAGCCCCAGCATTTT. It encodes CASSDGTWRNQPQHF.

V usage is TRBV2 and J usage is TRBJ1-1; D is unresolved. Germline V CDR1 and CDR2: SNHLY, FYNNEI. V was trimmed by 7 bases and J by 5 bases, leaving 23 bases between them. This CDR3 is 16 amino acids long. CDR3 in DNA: TGTGCCAGCACCGAACTGGCAGGCGGGATCCCAACTGAAGCTTTCTTT. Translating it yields CASTELAGGIPTEAFF.